One T cell receptor beta chain is described in this entry. A COVID-19 case had been met by exposed participants during the 2 weeks before study entry. This specimen belongs to a study of blood T cell repertoires in COVID-19. The V segment lost 4 bases and the J segment 4 bases; nucleotides outside the gene matches: 1. This CDR3 is 14 amino acids long. Per germline, CDR1 SNHLY and CDR2 FYNNEI. In the original workflow: By means of reference gene primer amplification, nucleated cell counts were estimated. Data came from immunoSEQ multiplex PCR; TCRdb stores just in-frame clones and leaves some out. V and J calls plus clone size are reproduced from that table; the DNA served to infer D and trimming. Altogether approximately 300,000 clones are present, 85% being singletons, with the ten largest covering 1.5% to 2%.

The chain couples TRBV2 to TRBJ1-2; the match to TRBD1 covers 12 bases. Sequenced sample: PBMCs or T cells enriched from blood (not recorded which). This clonotype originated in a woman in her 30s who had been exposed to COVID-19. The CDR3 protein is CASSGGQGAYGYTF. CDR3 nucleotide sequence: TGTGCCAGCAGTGGGGGACAGGGGGCCTATGGCTACACCTTC.